This T cell receptor (beta chain) was documented in a study of OX40 agonist ivuxolimab in advanced cancers. General observations from the study: The CD4+ and CD8+ T cells in the blood had expanded clonally by week 6 at 0.1 to 3.0 mg/kg. The 0.1-3.0 mg/kg partial responders had among the lowest clonal expansion.

Clones were sequenced by immunoSEQ multiplex PCR, and TCRdb holds only the in-frame ones, with some missing. The table records roughly 60,000 clones, roughly nine tenths of them present only once. There are a few counts of this clone. Its antigen is unknown. The V gene lost 5 bases and the J gene lost 4 bases, with 18 bases spanning the gap. From germline, CDR1 is SGHKS and CDR2 YYEKEE (reference sequence). The CDR3 has 15 amino acids. This specimen consisted of CD4+ or CD8+ T cells sorted from blood, obtained in a trial of the OX40 agonist ivuxolimab. The V call is TRBV5-5, the J call TRBJ1-1; D is perhaps TRBD1 (5 bases). The TCR was taken from an adult with an advanced solid tumor such as melanoma, head and neck, liver or kidney cancer. The CDR3, as DNA: TGTGCCAGCAGAACCGGGACGGAGCGATTCACTGAAGCTTTCTTT. It translates to CASRTGTERFTEAFF.